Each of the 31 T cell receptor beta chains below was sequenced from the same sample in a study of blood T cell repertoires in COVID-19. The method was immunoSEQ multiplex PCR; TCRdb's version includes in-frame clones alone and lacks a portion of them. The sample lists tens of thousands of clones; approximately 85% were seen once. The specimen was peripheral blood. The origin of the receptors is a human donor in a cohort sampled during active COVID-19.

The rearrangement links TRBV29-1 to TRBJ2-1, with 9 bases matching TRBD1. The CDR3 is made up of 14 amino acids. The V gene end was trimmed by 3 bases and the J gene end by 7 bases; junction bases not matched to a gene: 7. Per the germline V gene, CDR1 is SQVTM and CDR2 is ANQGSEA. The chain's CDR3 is CSVDGTGFRNEQFF. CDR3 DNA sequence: TGCAGCGTTGATGGGACAGGGTTTAGGAATGAGCAGTTCTTC.

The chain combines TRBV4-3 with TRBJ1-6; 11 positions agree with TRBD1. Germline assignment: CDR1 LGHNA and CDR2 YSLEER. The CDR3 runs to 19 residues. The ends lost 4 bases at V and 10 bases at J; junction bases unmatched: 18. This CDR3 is CASSPDLYPGTGGRSPLHF. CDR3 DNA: TGCGCCAGCAGCCCGGATCTTTACCCCGGGACAGGGGGTCGGTCACCCCTCCACTTT.

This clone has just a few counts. CDR3 sequence: CASSFKSREQYF. As DNA, the CDR3 is TGTGCCAGCAGTTTTAAATCGCGGGAGCAGTACTTC. The chain is built from TRBV12-3 or TRBV12-4 and TRBJ2-7; D is undetermined. V was trimmed by 3 bases and J by 7 bases, leaving 10 bases between them. CDR3 length equals 12 residues.

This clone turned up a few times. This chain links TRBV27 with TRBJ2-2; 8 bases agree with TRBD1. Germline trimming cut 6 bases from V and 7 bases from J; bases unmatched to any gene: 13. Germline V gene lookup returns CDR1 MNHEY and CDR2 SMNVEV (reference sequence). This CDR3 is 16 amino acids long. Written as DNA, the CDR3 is TGTGCCAGCAGACCCGCAGGGGGCATGGGAAGCGGGGAGCTGTTTTTT. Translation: CASRPAGGMGSGELFF.

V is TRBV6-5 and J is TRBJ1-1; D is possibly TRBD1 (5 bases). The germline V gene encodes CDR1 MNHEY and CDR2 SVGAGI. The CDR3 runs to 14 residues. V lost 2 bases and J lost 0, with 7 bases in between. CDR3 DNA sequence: TGTGCCAGCAGTTACAACAGGCTGAACACTGAAGCTTTCTTT. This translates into CASSYNRLNTEAFF.

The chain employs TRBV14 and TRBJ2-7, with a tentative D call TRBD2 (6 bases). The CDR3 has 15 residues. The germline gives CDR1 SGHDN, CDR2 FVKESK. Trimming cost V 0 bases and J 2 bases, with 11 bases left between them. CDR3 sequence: CASSQEGLSTYEQYF. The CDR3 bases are TGTGCCAGCAGCCAAGAGGGACTTTCCACCTACGAGCAGTACTTC.

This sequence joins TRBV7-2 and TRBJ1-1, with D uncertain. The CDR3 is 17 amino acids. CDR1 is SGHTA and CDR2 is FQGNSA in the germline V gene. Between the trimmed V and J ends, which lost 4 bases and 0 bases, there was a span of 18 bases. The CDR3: CASSSPRGAIMNTEAFF. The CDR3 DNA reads TGTGCCAGCAGCTCCCCCCGTGGAGCCATCATGAACACTGAAGCTTTCTTT. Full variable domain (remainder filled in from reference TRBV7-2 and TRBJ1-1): GAGVSQSPSNKVTEKGKDVELRCDPISGHTALYWYRQSLGQGLEFLIYFQGNSAPDKSGLPSDRFSAERTGGSVSTLTIQRTQQEDSAVYLCASSSPRGAIMNTEAFFGQGTRLTVV.

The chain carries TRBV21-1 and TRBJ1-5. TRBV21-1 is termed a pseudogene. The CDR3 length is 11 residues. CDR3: CASGPGQPQHF. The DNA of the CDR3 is TGTGCCAGCGGTCCCGGGCAGCCCCAGCATTTT.

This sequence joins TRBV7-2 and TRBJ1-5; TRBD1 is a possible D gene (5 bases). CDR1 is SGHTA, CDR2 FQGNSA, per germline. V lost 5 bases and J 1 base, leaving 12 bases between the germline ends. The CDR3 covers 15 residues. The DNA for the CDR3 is TGTGCCAGCAGCCCCACTCGACAGAGCAATCAGCCCCAGCATTTT. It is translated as CASSPTRQSNQPQHF. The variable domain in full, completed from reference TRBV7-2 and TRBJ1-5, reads GAGVSQSPSNKVTEKGKDVELRCDPISGHTALYWYRQSLGQGLEFLIYFQGNSAPDKSGLPSDRFSAERTGGSVSTLTIQRTQQEDSAVYLCASSPTRQSNQPQHFGDGTRLSIL.

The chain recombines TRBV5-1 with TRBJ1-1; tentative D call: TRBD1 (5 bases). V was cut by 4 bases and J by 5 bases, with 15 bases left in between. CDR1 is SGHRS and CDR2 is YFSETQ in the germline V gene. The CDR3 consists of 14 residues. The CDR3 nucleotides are TGCGCCAGCAGCCGGGCGGGGGGAAATACTGAAGCTTTCTTT. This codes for CASSRAGGNTEAFF. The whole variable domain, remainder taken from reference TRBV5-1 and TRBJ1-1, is KAGVTQTPRYLIKTRGQQVTLSCSPISGHRSVSWYQQTPGQGLQFLFEYFSETQRNKGNFPGRFSGRQFSNSRSEMNVSTLELGDSALYLCASSRAGGNTEAFFGQGTRLTVV.

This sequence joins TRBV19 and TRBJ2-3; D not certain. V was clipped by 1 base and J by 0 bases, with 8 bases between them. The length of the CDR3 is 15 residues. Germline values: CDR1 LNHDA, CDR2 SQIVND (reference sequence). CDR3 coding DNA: TGTGCCAGTAGTATAGGTTTCCTAAGCACAGATACGCAGTATTTT. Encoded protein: CASSIGFLSTDTQYF.

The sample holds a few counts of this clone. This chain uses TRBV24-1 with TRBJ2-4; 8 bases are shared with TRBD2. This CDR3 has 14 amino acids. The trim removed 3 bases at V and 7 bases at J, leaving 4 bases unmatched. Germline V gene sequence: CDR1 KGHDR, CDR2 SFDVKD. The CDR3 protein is CATSDPSSGNIQYF. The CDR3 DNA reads TGTGCCACCAGTGATCCGTCTAGCGGGAACATTCAGTACTTC.

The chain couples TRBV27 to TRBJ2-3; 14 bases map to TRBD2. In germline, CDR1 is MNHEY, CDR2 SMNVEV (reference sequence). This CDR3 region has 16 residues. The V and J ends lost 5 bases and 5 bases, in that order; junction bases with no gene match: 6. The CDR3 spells CASSRLAGGPGDTQYF. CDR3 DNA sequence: TGTGCCAGCAGTCGACTAGCGGGAGGGCCAGGAGATACGCAGTATTTT.

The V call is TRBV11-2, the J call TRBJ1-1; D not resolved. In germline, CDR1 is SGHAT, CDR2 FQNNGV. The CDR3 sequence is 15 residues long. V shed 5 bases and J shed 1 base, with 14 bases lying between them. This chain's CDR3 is CASSPTRVQNTEAFF. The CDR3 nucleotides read TGTGCCAGCAGCCCAACGCGCGTCCAGAACACTGAAGCTTTCTTT.

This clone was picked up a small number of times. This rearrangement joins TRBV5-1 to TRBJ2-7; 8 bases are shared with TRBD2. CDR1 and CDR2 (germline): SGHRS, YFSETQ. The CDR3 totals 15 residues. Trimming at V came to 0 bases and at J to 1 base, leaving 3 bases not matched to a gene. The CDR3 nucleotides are TGCGCCAGCAGCTTGGTCCCGGGAGGGTCCTACGAGCAGTACTTC. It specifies CASSLVPGGSYEQYF.

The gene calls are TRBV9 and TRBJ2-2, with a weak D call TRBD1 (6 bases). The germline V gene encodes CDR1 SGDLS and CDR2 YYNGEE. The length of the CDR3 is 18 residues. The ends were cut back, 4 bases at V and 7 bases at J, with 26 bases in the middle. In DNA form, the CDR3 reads TGTGCCAGCAGCAGCCCGGAAGGGGGAAAGGGACGAGGCGGGGAGCTGTTTTTT. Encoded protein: CASSSPEGGKGRGGELFF.

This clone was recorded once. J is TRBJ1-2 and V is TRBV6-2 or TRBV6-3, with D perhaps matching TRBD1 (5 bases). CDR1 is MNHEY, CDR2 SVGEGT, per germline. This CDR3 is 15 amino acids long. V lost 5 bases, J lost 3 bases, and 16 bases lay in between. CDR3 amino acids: CASSDPSGKHYGYTF. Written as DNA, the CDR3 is TGTGCCAGCAGTGACCCTTCAGGGAAACACTATGGCTACACCTTC.

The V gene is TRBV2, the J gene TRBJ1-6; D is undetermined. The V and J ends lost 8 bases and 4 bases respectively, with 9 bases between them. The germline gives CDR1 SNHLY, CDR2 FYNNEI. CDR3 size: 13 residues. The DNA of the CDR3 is TGTGCCAGCCAGACACGGTATAATTCACCCCTCCACTTT. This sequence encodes CASQTRYNSPLHF.

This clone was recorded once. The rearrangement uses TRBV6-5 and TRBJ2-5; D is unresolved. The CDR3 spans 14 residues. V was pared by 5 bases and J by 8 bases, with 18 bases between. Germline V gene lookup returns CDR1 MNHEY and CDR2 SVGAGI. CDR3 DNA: TGTGCCAGCAGTCCCAGAGACTCCCTCGAAACCCAGTACTTC. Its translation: CASSPRDSLETQYF.

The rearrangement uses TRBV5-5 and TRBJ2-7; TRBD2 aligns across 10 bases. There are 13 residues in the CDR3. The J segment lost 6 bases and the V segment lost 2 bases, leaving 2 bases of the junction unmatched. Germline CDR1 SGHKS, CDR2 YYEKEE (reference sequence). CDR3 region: CASSLLAGSEQYF. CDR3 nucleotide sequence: TGTGCCAGCAGCTTACTAGCGGGGAGCGAGCAGTACTTC.

The CDR3 DNA reads TGTGCCAGCAGTGAAGCGAGGGACAGTCCCATATTTAGGAATTCACCCCTCCACTTT. It codes for CASSEARDSPIFRNSPLHF. The chain recombines TRBV6-1 with TRBJ1-6; 7 bases are a match to TRBD1. The CDR3 has 19 residues. Germline values: CDR1 MNHNS, CDR2 SASEGT. Germline trimming cut 0 bases from V and 7 bases from J; bases unmatched to any gene: 15.

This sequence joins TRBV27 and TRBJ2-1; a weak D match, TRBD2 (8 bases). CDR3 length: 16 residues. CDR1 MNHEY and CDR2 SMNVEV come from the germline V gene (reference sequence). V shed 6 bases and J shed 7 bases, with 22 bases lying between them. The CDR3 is CASSLRGRGEVNEQFF. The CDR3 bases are TGTGCCAGCAGCCTAAGGGGGCGGGGGGAGGTAAATGAGCAGTTCTTC.

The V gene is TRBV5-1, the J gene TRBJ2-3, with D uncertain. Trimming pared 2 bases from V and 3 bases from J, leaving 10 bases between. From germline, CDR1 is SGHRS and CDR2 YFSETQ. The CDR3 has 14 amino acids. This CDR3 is CASSFSEVTDTQYF. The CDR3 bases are TGCGCCAGCAGCTTTAGTGAGGTGACAGATACGCAGTATTTT.

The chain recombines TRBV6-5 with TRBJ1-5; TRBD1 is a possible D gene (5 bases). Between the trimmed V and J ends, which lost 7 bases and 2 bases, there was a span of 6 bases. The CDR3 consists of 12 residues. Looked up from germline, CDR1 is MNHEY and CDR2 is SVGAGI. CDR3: CASKQGNQPQHF. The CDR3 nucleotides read TGTGCCAGCAAACAGGGCAATCAGCCCCAGCATTTT.

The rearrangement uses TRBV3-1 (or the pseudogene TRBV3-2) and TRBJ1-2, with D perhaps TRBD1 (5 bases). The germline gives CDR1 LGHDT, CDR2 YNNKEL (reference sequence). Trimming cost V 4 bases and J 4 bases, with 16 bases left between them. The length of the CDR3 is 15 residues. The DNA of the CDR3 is TGTGCCAGCAGCCCCCCTGGATTGGGGCTCTATGGCTACACCTTC. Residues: CASSPPGLGLYGYTF.

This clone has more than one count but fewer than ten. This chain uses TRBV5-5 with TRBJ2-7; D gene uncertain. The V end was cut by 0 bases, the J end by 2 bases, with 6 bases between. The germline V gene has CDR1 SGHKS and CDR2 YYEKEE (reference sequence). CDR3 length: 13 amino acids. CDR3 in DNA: TGTGCCAGCAGCTTGGTCAAAACCTACGAGCAGTACTTC. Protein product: CASSLVKTYEQYF.

The CDR3 region is CASSRAPQETQYF. The CDR3 DNA is TGTGCCAGCAGTCGAGCTCCACAAGAGACCCAGTACTTC. The chain is built from TRBV7-3 and TRBJ2-5; no reliable D call. The CDR3 has 13 residues. Germline CDR1 reads SGHTA; CDR2 reads FQGTGA. V was cut by 6 bases and J by 2 bases, with 10 bases left in between.

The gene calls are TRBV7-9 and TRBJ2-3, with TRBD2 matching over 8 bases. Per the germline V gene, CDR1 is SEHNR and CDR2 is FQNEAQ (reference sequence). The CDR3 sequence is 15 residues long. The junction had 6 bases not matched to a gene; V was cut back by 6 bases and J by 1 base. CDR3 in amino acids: CASSGPAGGTDTQYF. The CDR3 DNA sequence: TGTGCCAGCAGTGGGCCAGCGGGGGGCACAGATACGCAGTATTTT.

The CDR3 reads CASSKTWTSATDTQYF. The CDR3 nucleotides are TGCGCCAGCAGCAAGACTTGGACTAGCGCCACAGATACGCAGTATTTT. V is TRBV5-1 and J is TRBJ2-3, with TRBD2 matching 9 bases. V shed 4 bases, J shed 2 bases, and the junction held 8 bases outside the gene matches. This CDR3 comprises 16 residues. Germline V CDR1 and CDR2: SGHRS, YFSETQ.

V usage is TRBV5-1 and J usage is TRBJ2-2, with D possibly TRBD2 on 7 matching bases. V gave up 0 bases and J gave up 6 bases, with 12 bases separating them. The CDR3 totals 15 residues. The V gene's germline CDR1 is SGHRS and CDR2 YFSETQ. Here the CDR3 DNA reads TGCGCCAGCAGCTTGGCCGGGGGGCTCGCCGGGGAGCTGTTTTTT. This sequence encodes CASSLAGGLAGELFF.

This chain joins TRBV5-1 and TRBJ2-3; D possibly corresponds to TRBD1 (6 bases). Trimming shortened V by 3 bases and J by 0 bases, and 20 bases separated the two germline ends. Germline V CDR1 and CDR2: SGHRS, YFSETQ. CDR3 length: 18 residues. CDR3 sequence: CASSSGQMIDASTDTQYF. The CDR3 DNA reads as TGCGCCAGCAGCTCAGGACAGATGATTGATGCTAGCACAGATACGCAGTATTTT.